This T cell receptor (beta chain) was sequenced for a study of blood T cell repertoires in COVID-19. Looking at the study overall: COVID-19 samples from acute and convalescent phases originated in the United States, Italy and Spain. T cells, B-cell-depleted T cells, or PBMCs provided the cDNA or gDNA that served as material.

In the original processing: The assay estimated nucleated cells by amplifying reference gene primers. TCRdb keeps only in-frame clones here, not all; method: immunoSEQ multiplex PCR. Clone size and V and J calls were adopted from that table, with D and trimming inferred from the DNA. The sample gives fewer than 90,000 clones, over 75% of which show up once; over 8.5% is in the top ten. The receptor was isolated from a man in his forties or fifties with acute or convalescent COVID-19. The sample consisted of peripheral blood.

DNA of the CDR3: TGTGCCAGCAGTGTCGGGGGGACAGGTAACAATCAGCCCCAGCATTTT. Protein: CASSVGGTGNNQPQHF. V and J are TRBV2 and TRBJ1-5; 8 bases align to TRBD1. Per the germline V gene, CDR1 is SNHLY and CDR2 is FYNNEI. CDR3 size: 16 residues. V dropped 4 bases and J dropped 3; count of bases not matched to a gene: 8.